These 2 T cell receptor beta chains were all obtained from the same sample, sequenced in a study of blood T cell repertoires in COVID-19. The assay was immunoSEQ multiplex PCR, and TCRdb's table has in-frame clones only and misses some. This table has some 400,000 clones, more than 75% appearing once. The material sequenced was peripheral blood. These receptors were collected from a human donor in a cohort sampled during active COVID-19.

V and J are TRBV7-2 and TRBJ2-2; D is possibly TRBD1 (5 bases). V lost 0 bases and J 5 bases, leaving 16 bases between the germline ends. Germline V gives CDR1 SGHTA, CDR2 FQGNSA. CDR3 size: 17 residues. Here the CDR3 DNA reads TGTGCCAGCAGCTTAGCTTTAGACAGCCCCTCTACCGGGGAGCTGTTTTTT. Residues: CASSLALDSPSTGELFF. Full variable domain (remainder filled in from reference TRBV7-2 and TRBJ2-2): GAGVSQSPSNKVTEKGKDVELRCDPISGHTALYWYRQSLGQGLEFLIYFQGNSAPDKSGLPSDRFSAERTGGSVSTLTIQRTQQEDSAVYLCASSLALDSPSTGELFFGEGSRLTVL.

V usage is TRBV7-6 and J usage is TRBJ2-3; tentatively, D is TRBD1 (5 bases). The germline V and J ends were trimmed by 2 bases and 6 bases, with 15 bases remaining between them. The germline gives CDR1 SGHVS, CDR2 FNYEAQ. This CDR3 is 15 amino acids long. The CDR3 loop is CASSLLGISGDTQYF. CDR3 DNA: TGTGCCAGCAGCTTATTAGGAATATCAGGGGATACGCAGTATTTT.